This T cell receptor (beta chain) was sequenced in a study of T cell changes during pregnancy in multiple sclerosis (dated by TCRdb to between 2018 and 2020). Broadly, across the study: The study examined how the T cell repertoire changed over the course of pregnancy in women with multiple sclerosis.

Preparation of the library involved the immunoSEQ multiplex PCR assay. The immuneACCESS repertoire file appears here via TCRdb, limited to in-frame rearrangements. These files lack a portion of the clones; in checked studies, under half of the deficit traces to unresolved V genes, and the cause of the others is not known. In all, the sample holds around 34,000 clones, and 90% of those were seen once. Under 5% of the sample is taken by the ten largest. This clone showed up just a few times. The antigen this receptor binds is unknown. It has no much larger one-base neighbor in the sample; base qualities were not kept. Including cysteine and phenylalanine, the CDR3 has 14 amino acids. This entry keeps only the CDR3 DNA: 42 bases, framed from base 1. V is pared back by 1 base and J by 0 bases, with 9 bases lying between the germline termini. CDR1 and CDR2 are read off the germline V gene (reference sequence) as GTSNPN and SVGIG.

The TCR was taken from a female donor with multiple sclerosis, enrolled in a pregnancy study. The sample in question was CD8+ T cells from peripheral blood mononuclear cells, obtained after pregnancy. The rearranged segments are TRBV30 and TRBJ1-1; the D gene is unclear. The base sequence is TGTGCCTGGAGTGATAGGAGAATGAACACTGAAGCTTTCTTT. This yields the protein CAWSDRRMNTEAFF.